This T cell receptor beta chain was captured by sequencing in a study of CD8+CD57+ T cells in acquired aplastic anemia. Study background: The study obtained an average of around 3.4 ug of DNA from sorted CD4+ and CD8+ cells.

Selection for sequencing was limited to patients who had shown CD8+CD57+ cell expansion by flow cytometry. Each patient gave a blood sample that was collected before any therapy had been received. This CDR3 contains 16 residues. Trimming stripped 6 bases from V and 1 base from J, with 16 bases between. TCR beta VDJ and CDR3 were profiled, and genomic DNA was the template. In TCRdb, the reads were re-called with MiXCR into one record per CDR3 protein. The table lists approximately 260,000 distinct CDR3 sequences, approximately 80% of them singletons. This TCR was sampled from a human donor with aplastic anemia. The rearrangement joins TRBV12-3 or TRBV12-4 to TRBJ1-3; no clear D. The sequenced sample was sorted CD4+, CD8+, or CD8+CD57+ T cells (not recorded which) from PBMCs. CDR3 in DNA: TGTGCCAGCAGCCAAGCATCAAGGGATTCTGGAAACACCATATATTTT. Translation gives CASSQASRDSGNTIYF.